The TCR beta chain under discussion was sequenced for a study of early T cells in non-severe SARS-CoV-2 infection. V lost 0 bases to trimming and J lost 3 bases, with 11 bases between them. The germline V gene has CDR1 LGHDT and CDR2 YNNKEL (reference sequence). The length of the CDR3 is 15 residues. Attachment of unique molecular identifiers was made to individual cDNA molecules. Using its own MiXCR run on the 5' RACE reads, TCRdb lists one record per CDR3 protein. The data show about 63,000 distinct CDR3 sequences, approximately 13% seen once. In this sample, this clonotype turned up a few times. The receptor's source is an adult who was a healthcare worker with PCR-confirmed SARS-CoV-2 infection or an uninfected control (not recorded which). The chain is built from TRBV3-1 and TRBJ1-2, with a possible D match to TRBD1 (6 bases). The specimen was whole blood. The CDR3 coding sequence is TGTGCCAGCAGCCAAGATATATGGACAGACTATGGCTACACCTTC. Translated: CASSQDIWTDYGYTF.